This entry describes one TCR beta chain. Antigen unknown. This sample was taken from a study of OX40 agonist ivuxolimab in advanced cancers. Whole-study context: Three dose-escalation patients had partial responses: one with hepatocellular carcinoma and two with cutaneous melanoma.

The method was immunoSEQ multiplex PCR; TCRdb's version includes in-frame clones alone and lacks a portion of them. The repertoire includes 53,000 or so clones, about 88% of them detected once, and around 13% sits in the top ten. Whole-study results and caveats: Individuals who were partial responders at 0.1-3.0 mg/kg had clonal expansion that ranked among the lowest. At 0.1 to 3.0 mg/kg and by week 6, clonal expansion occurred in CD4+ and CD8+ blood T cells.

CDR1 and CDR2 from the germline V gene are DFQATT and SNEGSKA (reference sequence). Unmatched junction bases numbered 4, after V lost 5 bases and J lost 7 bases. The CDR3 sequence is 11 residues long. The TCR comes from an adult with an advanced solid tumor such as melanoma, head and neck, liver or kidney cancer. The sequences come from CD4+ or CD8+ T cells sorted from blood, collected in a trial of the OX40 agonist ivuxolimab. This chain links TRBV20-1 with TRBJ1-1; TRBD1 matches 7 bases. For the CDR3, the DNA is TGCAGTGCTTCGCAGGGGGTTGAAGCTTTCTTT. It encodes CSASQGVEAFF.